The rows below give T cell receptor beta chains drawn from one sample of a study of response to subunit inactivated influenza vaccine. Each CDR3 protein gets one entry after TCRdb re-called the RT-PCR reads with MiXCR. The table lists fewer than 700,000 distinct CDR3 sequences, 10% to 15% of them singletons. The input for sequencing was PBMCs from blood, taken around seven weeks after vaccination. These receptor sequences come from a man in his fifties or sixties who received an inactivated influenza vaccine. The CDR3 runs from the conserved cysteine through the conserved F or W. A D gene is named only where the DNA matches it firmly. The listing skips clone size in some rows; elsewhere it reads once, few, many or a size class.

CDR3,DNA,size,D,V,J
CAISEPGMVADTQYF,TGTGCCATCAGTGAGCCCGGGATGGTGGCAGATACGCAGTATTTT,few,-,TRBV10-3,TRBJ2-3
CASSLQDEQYF,TGTGCCAGCAGCTTACAGGACGAGCAGTACTTC,few,-,TRBV7-9,TRBJ2-7
CSVELGPYEQYF,TGCAGCGTTGAATTGGGACCCTACGAGCAGTACTTC,many,-,TRBV29-1,TRBJ2-7
CASSPGMSYNEQFF,TGTGCCAGCAGCCCCGGGATGTCCTACAATGAGCAGTTCTTC,many,-,TRBV12-3/TRBV12-4,TRBJ2-1
CATQNREIRTGELFF,TGTGCCACCCAGAACCGGGAGATTCGGACCGGGGAGCTGTTTTTT,many,-,TRBV6-2/TRBV6-3,TRBJ2-2
CASSLFRGPSTDTQYF,TGTGCCAGCAGCTTGTTCCGGGGCCCTAGCACAGATACGCAGTATTTT,-,-,TRBV5-5,TRBJ2-3
CASSLDPAGGEQFF,TGTGCCAGCAGCTTGGATCCCGCCGGGGGTGAGCAGTTCTTC,few,-,TRBV5-6,TRBJ2-1
CASRDGWVRTEAFF,TGTGCCAGCAGGGACGGATGGGTTCGCACTGAAGCTTTCTTT,-,-,TRBV12-3/TRBV12-4,TRBJ1-1
CASSLAGAGYGYTF,TGTGCCAGCAGCTTAGCTGGGGCTGGCTATGGCTACACCTTC,many,-,TRBV7-9,TRBJ1-2
CASSQGGWEQFF,TGTGCCAGCAGCCAAGGAGGCTGGGAGCAGTTCTTC,-,-,TRBV4-2,TRBJ2-1
CASSLASHQQFF,TGTGCCAGCAGCTTAGCGTCCCATCAGCAGTTCTTC,few,-,TRBV7-2,TRBJ2-1
CASSVAGSLNEKLFF,TGTGCCAGCAGTGTAGCCGGGAGCCTAAATGAAAAACTGTTTTTT,few,-,TRBV12-3/TRBV12-4,TRBJ1-4
CASSYSWGTPTDTQYF,TGTGCCAGCAGTTACTCGTGGGGGACACCCACAGATACGCAGTATTTT,-,-,TRBV6-5,TRBJ2-3
CSALLGGGGALLYGYTF,TGCAGTGCTTTACTGGGAGGTGGGGGAGCCTTACTCTATGGCTACACCTTC,few,-,TRBV20-1,TRBJ1-2